This TCR beta chain was profiled in a study of shared clonotypes between healthy human individuals. Regarding the study as a whole: Clonotypes which were not shared had lower generation probabilities than clonotypes that all four donors shared.

The count of this clone is one. Its specificity is not known. The CD4+ fraction was divided into a CD45RA+ naive subset and a CD45RA-negative memory subset. Sequencing used immunoSEQ multiplex PCR; TCRdb keeps in-frame clones, though not all of them. The sample holds more than 550,000 clones; 55% to 80% are singletons and the top ten take about 1.7%. The clonotype originates from a woman aged 25-40 years in good health. The source material was memory CD4+ T cells sorted from blood. Subset: CD45RA-negative fraction.

CDR3: CASSEGGGNTGELFF. CDR3 DNA sequence: TGTGCCAGCAGTGAAGGCGGAGGGAACACCGGGGAGCTGTTTTTT. The rearrangement joins TRBV6-1 to TRBJ2-2, with TRBD2 as a possible D gene (5 bases). With 1 base removed from V and 1 base from J, the gap between germline ends came to 7 bases. The CDR3 consists of 15 residues. Looked up from germline, CDR1 is MNHNS and CDR2 is SASEGT.